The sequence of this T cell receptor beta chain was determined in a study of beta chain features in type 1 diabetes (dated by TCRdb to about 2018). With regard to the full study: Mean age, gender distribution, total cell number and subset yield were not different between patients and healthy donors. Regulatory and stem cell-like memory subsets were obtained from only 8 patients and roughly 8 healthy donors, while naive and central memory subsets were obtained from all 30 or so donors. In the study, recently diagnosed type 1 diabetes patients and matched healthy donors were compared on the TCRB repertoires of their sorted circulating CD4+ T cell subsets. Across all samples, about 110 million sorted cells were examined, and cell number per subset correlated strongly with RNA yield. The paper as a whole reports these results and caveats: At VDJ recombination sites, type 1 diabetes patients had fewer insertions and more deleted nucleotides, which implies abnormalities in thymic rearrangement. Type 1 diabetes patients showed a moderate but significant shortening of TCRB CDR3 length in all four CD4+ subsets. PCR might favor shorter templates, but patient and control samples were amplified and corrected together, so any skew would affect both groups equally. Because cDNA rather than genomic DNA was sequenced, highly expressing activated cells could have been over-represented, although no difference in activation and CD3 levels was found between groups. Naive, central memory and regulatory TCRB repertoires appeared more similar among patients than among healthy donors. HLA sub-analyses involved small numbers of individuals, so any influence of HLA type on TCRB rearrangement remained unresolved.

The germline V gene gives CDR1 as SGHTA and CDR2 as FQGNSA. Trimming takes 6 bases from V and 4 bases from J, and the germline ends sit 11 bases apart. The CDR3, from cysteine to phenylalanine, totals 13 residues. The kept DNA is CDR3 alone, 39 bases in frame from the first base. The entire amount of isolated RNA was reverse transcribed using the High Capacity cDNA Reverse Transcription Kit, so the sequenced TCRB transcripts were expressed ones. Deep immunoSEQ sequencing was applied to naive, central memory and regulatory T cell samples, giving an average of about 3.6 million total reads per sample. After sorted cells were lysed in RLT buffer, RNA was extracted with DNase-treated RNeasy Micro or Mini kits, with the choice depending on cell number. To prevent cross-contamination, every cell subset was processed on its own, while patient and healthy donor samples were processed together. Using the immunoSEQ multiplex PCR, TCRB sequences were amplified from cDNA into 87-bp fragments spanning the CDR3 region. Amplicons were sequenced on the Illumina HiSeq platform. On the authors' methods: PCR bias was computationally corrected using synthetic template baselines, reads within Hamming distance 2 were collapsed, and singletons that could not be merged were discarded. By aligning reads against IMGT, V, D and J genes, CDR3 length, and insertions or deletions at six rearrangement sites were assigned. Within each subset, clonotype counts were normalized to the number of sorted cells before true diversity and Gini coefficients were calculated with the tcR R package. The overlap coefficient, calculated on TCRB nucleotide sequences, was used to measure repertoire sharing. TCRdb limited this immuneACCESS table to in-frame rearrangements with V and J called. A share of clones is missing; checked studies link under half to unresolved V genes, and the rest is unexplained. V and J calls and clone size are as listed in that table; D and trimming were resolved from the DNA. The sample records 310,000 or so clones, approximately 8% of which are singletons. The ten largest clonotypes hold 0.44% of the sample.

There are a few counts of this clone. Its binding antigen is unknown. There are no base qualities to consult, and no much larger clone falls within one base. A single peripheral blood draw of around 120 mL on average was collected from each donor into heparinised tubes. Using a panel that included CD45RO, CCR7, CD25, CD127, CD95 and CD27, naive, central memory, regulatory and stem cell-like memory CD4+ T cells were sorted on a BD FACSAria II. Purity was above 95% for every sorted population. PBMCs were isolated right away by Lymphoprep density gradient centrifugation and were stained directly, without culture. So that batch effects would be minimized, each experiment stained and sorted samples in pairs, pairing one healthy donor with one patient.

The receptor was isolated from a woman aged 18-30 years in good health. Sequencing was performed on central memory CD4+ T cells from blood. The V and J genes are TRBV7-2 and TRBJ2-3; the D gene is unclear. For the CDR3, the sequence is CASRKAVADTQYF. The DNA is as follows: TGTGCCAGCAGAAAAGCTGTCGCAGATACGCAGTATTTT.